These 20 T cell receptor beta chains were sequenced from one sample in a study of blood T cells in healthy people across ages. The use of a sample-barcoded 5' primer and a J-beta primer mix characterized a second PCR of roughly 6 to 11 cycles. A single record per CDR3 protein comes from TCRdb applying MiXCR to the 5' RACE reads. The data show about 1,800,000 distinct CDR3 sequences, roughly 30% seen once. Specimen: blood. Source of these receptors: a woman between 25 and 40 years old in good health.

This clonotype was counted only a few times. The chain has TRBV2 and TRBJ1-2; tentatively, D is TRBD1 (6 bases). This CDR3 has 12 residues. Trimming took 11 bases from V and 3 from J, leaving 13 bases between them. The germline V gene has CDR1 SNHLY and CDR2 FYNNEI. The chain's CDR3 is CAPRQGYYGYTF. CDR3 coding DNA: TGTGCCCCCCGGCAGGGGTACTATGGCTACACCTTC.

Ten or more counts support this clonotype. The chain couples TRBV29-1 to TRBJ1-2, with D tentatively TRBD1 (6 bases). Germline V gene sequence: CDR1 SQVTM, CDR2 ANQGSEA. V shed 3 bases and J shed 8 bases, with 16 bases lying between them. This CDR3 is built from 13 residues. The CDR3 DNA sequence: TGCAGCGTTGATGGGCAGGGGATGAGGGGCTACACCTTC. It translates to CSVDGQGMRGYTF.

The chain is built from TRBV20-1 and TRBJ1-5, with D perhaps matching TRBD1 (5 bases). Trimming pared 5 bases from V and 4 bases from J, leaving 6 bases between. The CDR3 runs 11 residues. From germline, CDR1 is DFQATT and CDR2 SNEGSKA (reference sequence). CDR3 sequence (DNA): TGCAGTGCTGGGACTAATCAGCCCCAGCATTTT. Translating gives CSAGTNQPQHF.

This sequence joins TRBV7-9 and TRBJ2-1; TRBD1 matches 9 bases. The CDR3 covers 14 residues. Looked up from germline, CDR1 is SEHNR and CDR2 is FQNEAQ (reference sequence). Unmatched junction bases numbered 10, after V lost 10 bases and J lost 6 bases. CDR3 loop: CATSGGTGRNEQFF. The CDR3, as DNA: TGTGCCACCAGTGGCGGGACAGGGCGCAATGAGCAGTTCTTC. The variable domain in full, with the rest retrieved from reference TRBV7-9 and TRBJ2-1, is DTGVSQNPRHKITKRGQNVTFRCDPISEHNRLYWYRQTLGQGPEFLTYFQNEAQLEKSRLLSDRFSAERPKGSFSTLEIQRTEQGDSAMYLCATSGGTGRNEQFFGPGTRLTVL.

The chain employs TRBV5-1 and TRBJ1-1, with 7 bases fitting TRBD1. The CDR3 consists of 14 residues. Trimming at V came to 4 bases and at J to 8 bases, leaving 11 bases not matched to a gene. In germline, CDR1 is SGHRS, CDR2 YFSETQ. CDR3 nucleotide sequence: TGCGCCAGCAGCCAGGAGGGGGCTTGCTCAGAAGCTTTCTTT. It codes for CASSQEGACSEAFF.

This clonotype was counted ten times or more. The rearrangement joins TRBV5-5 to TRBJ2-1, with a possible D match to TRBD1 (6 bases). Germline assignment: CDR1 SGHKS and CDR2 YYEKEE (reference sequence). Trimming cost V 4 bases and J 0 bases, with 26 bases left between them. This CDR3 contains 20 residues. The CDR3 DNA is TGTGCCAGCAGCCTGACTCCGGGACATTTTAAAGCCTACTCCTACAATGAGCAGTTCTTC. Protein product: CASSLTPGHFKAYSYNEQFF.

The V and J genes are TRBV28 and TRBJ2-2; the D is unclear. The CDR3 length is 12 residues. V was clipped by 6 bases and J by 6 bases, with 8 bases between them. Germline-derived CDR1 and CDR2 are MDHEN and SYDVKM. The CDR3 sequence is CASSRRSGELFF. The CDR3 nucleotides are TGTGCCAGCAGCCGACGGTCCGGGGAGCTGTTTTTT.

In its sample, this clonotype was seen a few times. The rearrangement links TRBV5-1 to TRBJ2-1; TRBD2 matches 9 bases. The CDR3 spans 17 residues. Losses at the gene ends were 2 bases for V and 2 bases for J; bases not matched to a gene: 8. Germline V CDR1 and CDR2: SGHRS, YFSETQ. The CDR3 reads CASSFAGLASAYNEQFF. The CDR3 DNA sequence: TGCGCCAGCAGCTTTGCCGGACTAGCGTCTGCCTACAATGAGCAGTTCTTC.

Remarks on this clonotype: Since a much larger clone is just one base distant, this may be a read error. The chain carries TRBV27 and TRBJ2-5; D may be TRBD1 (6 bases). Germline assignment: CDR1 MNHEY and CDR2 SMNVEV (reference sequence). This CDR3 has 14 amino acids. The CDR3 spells CTSSSPGEQETQYF. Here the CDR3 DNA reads TGTACCAGCAGTTCCCCAGGGGAACAAGAGACCCAGTACTTC.

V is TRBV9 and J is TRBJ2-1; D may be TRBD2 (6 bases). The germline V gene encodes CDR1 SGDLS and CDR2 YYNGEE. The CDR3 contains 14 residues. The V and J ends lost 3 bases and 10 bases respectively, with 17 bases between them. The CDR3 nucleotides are TGTGCCAGCAGCGAGGGGACTGACGCCTACGAGCAGTTCTTC. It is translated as CASSEGTDAYEQFF.

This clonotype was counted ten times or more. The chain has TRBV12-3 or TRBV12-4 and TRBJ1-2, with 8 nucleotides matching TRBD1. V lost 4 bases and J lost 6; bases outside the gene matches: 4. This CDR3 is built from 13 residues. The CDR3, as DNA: TGTGCCAGCAGTTCGGACAGGGCAGATGGCTACACCTTC. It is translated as CASSSDRADGYTF.

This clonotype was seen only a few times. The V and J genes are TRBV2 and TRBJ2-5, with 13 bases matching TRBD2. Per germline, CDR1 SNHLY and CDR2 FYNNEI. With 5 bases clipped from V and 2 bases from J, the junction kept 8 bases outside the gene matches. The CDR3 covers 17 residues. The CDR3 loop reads CASSRTPGLAGQETQYF. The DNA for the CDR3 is TGTGCCAGCAGTAGGACCCCGGGACTAGCGGGGCAAGAGACCCAGTACTTC.

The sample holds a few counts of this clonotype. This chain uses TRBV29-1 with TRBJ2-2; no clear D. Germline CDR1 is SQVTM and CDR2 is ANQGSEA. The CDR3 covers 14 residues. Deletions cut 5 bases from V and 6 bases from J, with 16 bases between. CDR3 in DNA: TGCAGCGTTTTCGGGCTATCCTCGGCCGGGGAGCTGTTTTTT. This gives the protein CSVFGLSSAGELFF.

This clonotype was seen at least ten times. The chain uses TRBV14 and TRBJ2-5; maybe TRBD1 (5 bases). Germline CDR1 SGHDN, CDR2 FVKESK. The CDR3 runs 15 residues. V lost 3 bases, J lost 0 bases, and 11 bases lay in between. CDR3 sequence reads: CASSQLDRYQETQYF. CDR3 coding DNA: TGTGCCAGCAGCCAGCTAGACAGATACCAAGAGACCCAGTACTTC.

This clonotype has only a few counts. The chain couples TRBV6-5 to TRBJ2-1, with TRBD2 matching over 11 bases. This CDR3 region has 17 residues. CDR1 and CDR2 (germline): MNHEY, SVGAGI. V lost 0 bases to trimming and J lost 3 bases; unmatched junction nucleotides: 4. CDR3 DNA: TGTGCCAGCAGTTACTCCCGACTAGCGGGATTCTACAATGAGCAGTTCTTC. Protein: CASSYSRLAGFYNEQFF.

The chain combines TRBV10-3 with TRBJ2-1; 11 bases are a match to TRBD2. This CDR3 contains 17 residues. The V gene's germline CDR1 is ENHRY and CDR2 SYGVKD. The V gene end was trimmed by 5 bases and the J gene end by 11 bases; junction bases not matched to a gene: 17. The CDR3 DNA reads TGTGCCATCAGTTCAACACTAGCGGGAGAAGGATCGGGTAAGCAGTTCTTC. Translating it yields CAISSTLAGEGSGKQFF.

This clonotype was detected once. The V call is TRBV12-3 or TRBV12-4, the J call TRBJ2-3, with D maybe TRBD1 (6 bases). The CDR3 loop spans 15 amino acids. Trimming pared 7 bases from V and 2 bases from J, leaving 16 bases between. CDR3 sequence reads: CASTKTGIHTDTQYF. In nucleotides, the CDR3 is TGTGCCAGCACTAAAACAGGGATACACACAGATACGCAGTATTTT.

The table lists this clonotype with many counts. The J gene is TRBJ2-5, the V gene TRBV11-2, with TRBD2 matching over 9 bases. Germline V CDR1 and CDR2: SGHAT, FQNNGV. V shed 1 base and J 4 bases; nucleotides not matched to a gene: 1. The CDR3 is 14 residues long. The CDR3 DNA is TGTGCCAGCAGCTTAGTACTAGCGGGAGAGACCCAGTACTTC. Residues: CASSLVLAGETQYF.

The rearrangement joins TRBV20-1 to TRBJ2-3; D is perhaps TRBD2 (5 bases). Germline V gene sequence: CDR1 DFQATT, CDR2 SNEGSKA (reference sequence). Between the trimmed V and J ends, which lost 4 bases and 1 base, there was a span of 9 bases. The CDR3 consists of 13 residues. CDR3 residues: CSAILGGTDTQYF. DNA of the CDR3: TGCAGTGCTATTTTGGGAGGCACAGATACGCAGTATTTT.

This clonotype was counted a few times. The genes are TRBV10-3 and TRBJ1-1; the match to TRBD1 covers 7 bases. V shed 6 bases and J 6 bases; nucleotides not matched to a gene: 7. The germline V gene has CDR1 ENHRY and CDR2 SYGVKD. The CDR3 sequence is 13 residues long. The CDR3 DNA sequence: TGTGCCATCAGCCGACAGGGTCGGGCTGAAGCTTTCTTT. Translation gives CAISRQGRAEAFF.